Each of the 13 T cell receptor beta chains below was sequenced from the same sample in a study of blood T cell repertoires in COVID-19. The protocol was immunoSEQ multiplex PCR, while the TCRdb copy is restricted to in-frame clones and leaves out a portion. The sample lists tens of thousands of clones, roughly 84% occurring once. Sequencing was performed on peripheral blood. The receptors were gathered from a woman aged 60-75 years with acute or convalescent COVID-19.

This clone is a singleton in its sample. V and J are TRBV19 and TRBJ1-1, with no clear D. There are 14 residues in the CDR3. Germline V gene data show CDR1 as LNHDA and CDR2 as SQIVND (reference sequence). Trimming pared 0 bases from V and 1 base from J, leaving 6 bases between. The CDR3 DNA reads TGTGCCAGTAGTATAGAGGGCAGGAACACTGAAGCTTTCTTT. Residues: CASSIEGRNTEAFF. The complete variable domain, with remaining parts taken from reference TRBV19 and TRBJ1-1, reads DGGITQSPKYLFRKEGQNVTLSCEQNLNHDAMYWYRQDPGQGLRLIYYSQIVNDFQKGDIAEGYSVSREKKESFPLTVTSAQKNPTAFYLCASSIEGRNTEAFFGQGTRLTVV.

The rearrangement joins TRBV5-1 to TRBJ2-7; D is unresolved. V lost 0 bases, J lost 3 bases, and 10 bases lay in between. The CDR3 totals 14 residues. Germline assignment: CDR1 SGHRS and CDR2 YFSETQ. CDR3 nucleotide sequence: TGCGCCAGCAGCTTGGCAGACATCAACTACGAGCAGTACTTC. Protein product: CASSLADINYEQYF.

This chain links TRBV19 with TRBJ1-5, with a tentative D call TRBD1 (6 bases). Trimming pared 8 bases from V and 3 bases from J, leaving 14 bases between. This CDR3 is 14 amino acids long. Looked up from germline, CDR1 is LNHDA and CDR2 is SQIVND (reference sequence). CDR3 coding DNA: TGTGCCAGTGGAACCGGACAGAACAATCAGCCCCAGCATTTT. Protein: CASGTGQNNQPQHF. The full variable domain, rest sourced from reference TRBV19 and TRBJ1-5, is DGGITQSPKYLFRKEGQNVTLSCEQNLNHDAMYWYRQDPGQGLRLIYYSQIVNDFQKGDIAEGYSVSREKKESFPLTVTSAQKNPTAFYLCASGTGQNNQPQHFGDGTRLSIL.

The genes are TRBV7-6 and TRBJ1-3; no firm D call. The CDR3 is made up of 15 amino acids. Trimming pared 6 bases from V and 0 bases from J, leaving 12 bases between. CDR1 is SGHVS, CDR2 FNYEAQ, per germline. The CDR3 DNA reads TGTGCCAGCAGTAGCAGAGCGAACTCTGGAAACACCATATATTTT. It yields the protein CASSSRANSGNTIYF.

The rearrangement uses TRBV6-1 and TRBJ1-6, with TRBD1 identical over 11 bases. This CDR3 comprises 16 residues. Germline trimming cut 4 bases from V and 10 bases from J; bases unmatched to any gene: 9. Germline CDR1 reads MNHNS; CDR2 reads SASEGT. CDR3 sequence (DNA): TGTGCCAGCAGTGTCCTGAGGACAGGGGGCGAATCACCCCTCCACTTT. The encoded protein is CASSVLRTGGESPLHF.

The CDR3 region has the DNA TGCGCCAGCAGCACAAGGGGACTAGTGAACACCGGGGAGCTGTTTTTT. It yields the protein CASSTRGLVNTGELFF. This chain links TRBV5-1 with TRBJ2-2; TRBD2 matches at 8 bases. Germline assignment: CDR1 SGHRS and CDR2 YFSETQ. This CDR3 spans 16 amino acids. V trimming: 4 bases; J trimming: 1 base; junction bases outside the gene matches: 6.

The J gene is TRBJ1-5, the V gene TRBV30; D is undetermined. V was cut by 4 bases and J by 2 bases, with 9 bases left in between. CDR3 size: 13 residues. CDR1 and CDR2 from the germline V gene are GTSNPN and SVGIG (reference sequence). CDR3 sequence: CAWNKEGNQPQHF. DNA for the CDR3: TGTGCCTGGAACAAAGAGGGCAATCAGCCCCAGCATTTT.

The chain has TRBV29-1 and TRBJ2-2; 7 positions match TRBD2. The V gene end was trimmed by 3 bases and the J gene end by 8 bases; junction bases not matched to a gene: 3. CDR1 is SQVTM, CDR2 ANQGSEA, per germline. This CDR3 region has 12 residues. The CDR3 sequence: CSVEEGGGELFF. DNA of the CDR3: TGCAGCGTTGAGGAGGGAGGGGGGGAGCTGTTTTTT.

V usage is TRBV18 and J usage is TRBJ1-1; the match to TRBD1 covers 8 bases. The germline gives CDR1 KGHSH, CDR2 LQKENI. The CDR3 spans 17 residues. Trimming took 2 bases from V and 4 from J; bases not matched to a gene: 12. This CDR3 is CASSPMATGGGSTEAFF. The CDR3 DNA sequence: TGTGCCAGCTCACCAATGGCAACAGGGGGTGGAAGCACTGAAGCTTTCTTT.

The J gene is TRBJ2-7, the V gene TRBV9, with D hard to call. This CDR3 is 13 amino acids long. With 4 bases removed from V and 7 bases from J, the gap between germline ends came to 15 bases. Per germline, CDR1 SGDLS and CDR2 YYNGEE. The CDR3 loop reads CASSPHGVREQYF. The CDR3 DNA reads as TGTGCCAGCAGCCCCCATGGTGTGAGGGAGCAGTACTTC.

The genes are TRBV4-1 and TRBJ1-6; TRBD1 matches at 10 bases. V shed 3 bases and J 10 bases; nucleotides not matched to a gene: 3. CDR3 size: 14 residues. From germline, CDR1 is MGHRA and CDR2 YSYEKL. The CDR3 region has the DNA TGCGCCAGCAGCCACGGGACAGGGGAATCACCCCTCCACTTT. This sequence encodes CASSHGTGESPLHF.

The CDR3 DNA sequence: TGTGCCAGCAGCGTAGGGCTACGGGCAACTAATGAAAAACTGTTTTTT. Encoded protein: CASSVGLRATNEKLFF. The chain joins TRBV9 to TRBJ1-4; D is undetermined. The CDR3 runs 16 residues. Deletions cut 0 bases from V and 0 bases from J, with 9 bases between. The germline gives CDR1 SGDLS, CDR2 YYNGEE.

DNA for the CDR3: TGCGCCAGCAGCCCCTCCCCGGGTAGTGCGAACACCGGGGAGCTGTTTTTT. Its translation is CASSPSPGSANTGELFF. The chain carries TRBV5-1 and TRBJ2-2; D is uncertain. Trimming pared 4 bases from V and 0 bases from J, leaving 16 bases between. Germline V gene data show CDR1 as SGHRS and CDR2 as YFSETQ. The length of the CDR3 is 17 residues.